The 14 T cell receptor beta chains presented below share a single source sample, sequenced in a study of blood T cells in healthy people across ages. Then a second PCR, running about 6 to 12 cycles, was carried out with a sample-barcoded 5' primer and a J-beta primer mix. TCRdb passed the 5' RACE reads through MiXCR, listing each CDR3 protein once. The sample lists around 800,000 distinct CDR3 sequences; less than 60% were seen once. The sequenced sample consisted of blood. The receptor source for this set is a man older than 75 in good health.

The chain combines TRBV14 with TRBJ2-1; TRBD1 matches at 8 bases. The germline CDR1 and CDR2 sequences are SGHDN and FVKESK. The ends lost 6 bases at V and 6 bases at J; junction bases unmatched: 7. The CDR3 sequence is 14 residues long. In nucleotides, the CDR3 is TGTGCCAGCAGGAGACAGGGGAGGATCAATGAGCAGTTCTTC. Translation gives CASRRQGRINEQFF.

This clonotype has just a few counts. CDR3 protein: CSARVDATNEKLFF. The CDR3 DNA reads as TGCAGTGCTAGAGTGGATGCAACTAATGAAAAACTGTTTTTT. J is TRBJ1-4 and V is TRBV20-1, with D hard to call. There are 14 residues in the CDR3. Germline V CDR1 and CDR2: DFQATT, SNEGSKA (reference sequence). Trimming cost V 1 base and J 0 bases, with 6 bases left between them.

This clonotype has a handful of counts. The rearrangement uses TRBV4-3 and TRBJ1-2; 7 bases fit TRBD1. V lost 4 bases to trimming and J lost 4 bases; unmatched junction nucleotides: 3. The germline CDR1 and CDR2 sequences are LGHNA and YSLEER. This CDR3 contains 13 residues. Here the CDR3 DNA reads TGCGCCAGCAGCCGGGACAGATCCTATGGCTACACCTTC. It yields the protein CASSRDRSYGYTF.

The gene calls are TRBV7-7 and TRBJ2-7, with a tentative D call TRBD1 (6 bases). The V and J ends lost 5 bases and 2 bases respectively, with 16 bases between them. CDR3 size: 15 residues. Germline assignment: CDR1 SSHAT and CDR2 FNYEAQ (reference sequence). The CDR3 DNA follows: TGTGCCAGCAGCCCAGACGTAAAGGGGGCCTACGAGCAGTACTTC. It specifies CASSPDVKGAYEQYF. Based on the CDR3 plus reference TRBV7-7 and TRBJ2-7, the full variable domain is GAGVSQSPRYKVTKRGQDVTLRCDPISSHATLYWYQQALGQGPEFLTYFNYEAQPDKSGLPSDRFSAERPEGSISTLTIQRTEQRDSAMYRCASSPDVKGAYEQYFGPGTRLTVT.

This clonotype was counted only a few times. The chain uses TRBV28 and TRBJ2-7; the D call may be TRBD1 or TRBD2 (5 bases each). This CDR3 contains 14 residues. Germline-derived CDR1 and CDR2 are MDHEN and SYDVKM. Trimming pared 4 bases from V and 2 bases from J, leaving 12 bases between. CDR3 loop: CASSSGTVPYEQYF. Written as DNA, the CDR3 is TGTGCCAGCAGTTCCGGGACGGTACCCTACGAGCAGTACTTC.

CDR3 amino acids: CASKWESYGYTF. The DNA of the CDR3 is TGTGCCAGCAAGTGGGAGTCCTATGGCTACACCTTC. This sequence joins TRBV6-1 and TRBJ1-2; D call uncertain. This CDR3 contains 12 residues. The germline gives CDR1 MNHNS, CDR2 SASEGT. V lost 7 bases to trimming and J lost 4 bases, with 10 bases between them.

The sample holds many counts of this clonotype. V and J are TRBV4-2 and TRBJ1-1; D uncertain. This CDR3 contains 16 residues. The germline V gene encodes CDR1 LGHNA and CDR2 YNFKEQ. V dropped 2 bases and J dropped 4 bases, with 17 bases sitting between them. The DNA for the CDR3 is TGTGCCAGCAGCCAATTGGCCCGTTTGCTAGGCACTGAAGCTTTCTTT. Protein sequence: CASSQLARLLGTEAFF.

As regards this clonotype: The junction departs from the called germline gene at one end, perhaps through a read error. The chain links TRBV7-7 to TRBJ2-4, with a weak D call TRBD2 (5 bases). The tail of the sequence fits TRBJ2-5 better, so the J call may be wrong. Germline loops: CDR1 SSHAT, CDR2 FNYEAQ (reference sequence). The CDR3 has 15 residues. CDR3 DNA sequence: TGTGCTAGCAGCCCAGAGCGGAACCTACTTGAGACCCAGTACTTC. Its translation is CASSPERNLLETQYF.

The chain uses TRBV7-2 and TRBJ2-3; the match to TRBD2 covers 7 bases. The CDR3 length is 12 residues. Looked up from germline, CDR1 is SGHTA and CDR2 is FQGNSA. J lost 3 bases, V lost 11 bases, and 5 bases had no gene match. CDR3 DNA sequence: TGTGCCTCAAAAGCGGGGACAGATACGCAGTATTTT. Translation: CASKAGTDTQYF.

This clonotype has just a few counts. J is TRBJ2-3 and V is TRBV6-2 or TRBV6-3, with 11 bases identical to TRBD2. Germline V gene sequence: CDR1 MNHEY, CDR2 SVGEGT. V gave up 2 bases and J gave up 7 bases; unmatched junction bases: 8. This CDR3 has 16 residues. CDR3 protein: CASSYSLAGGRNTQYF. CDR3 DNA: TGTGCCAGCAGTTACAGTCTAGCGGGAGGAAGGAATACGCAGTATTTT.

The gene calls are TRBV28 and TRBJ1-1; D not resolved. The length of the CDR3 is 16 residues. Germline V gene lookup returns CDR1 MDHEN and CDR2 SYDVKM. Trimming left V 1 base short and J 1 base short, with 13 bases between. CDR3 sequence: CASSLSGVGWNTEAFF. The CDR3 nucleotides read TGTGCCAGCAGTTTATCAGGAGTCGGGTGGAACACTGAAGCTTTCTTT.

The table lists this clonotype with a few counts. The V and J genes are TRBV3-1 and TRBJ2-5; perhaps TRBD2 as D (6 bases). TRBJ2-7 explains the end of the DNA better; the J call may be wrong. Germline assignment: CDR1 LGHDT and CDR2 YNNKEL (reference sequence). This CDR3 comprises 16 residues. CDR3 region: CASSLQRSALADEQYF. CDR3 nucleotides: TGTGCCAGCAGCTTACAGAGATCGGCACTAGCTGACGAGCAGTACTTC.

The chain combines TRBV9 with TRBJ1-6; 8 positions match TRBD1. Germline CDR1 is SGDLS and CDR2 is YYNGEE. Germline trimming cut 4 bases from V and 10 bases from J; bases unmatched to any gene: 10. The CDR3 consists of 15 residues. The CDR3 spells CASSLGGGQESPLHF. The CDR3 DNA follows: TGTGCCAGCAGCTTGGGTGGGGGACAGGAGTCACCCCTCCACTTT.

This clonotype was seen many times. The chain is built from TRBV4-2 and TRBJ2-1; a weak D match, TRBD2 (5 bases). V lost 0 bases and J 3 bases, leaving 15 bases between the germline ends. Germline-derived CDR1 and CDR2 are LGHNA and YNFKEQ. There are 17 residues in the CDR3. CDR3 loop: CASSQDKREQFYNEQFF. DNA for the CDR3: TGTGCCAGCAGCCAAGATAAAAGGGAGCAGTTCTACAATGAGCAGTTCTTC.